Listed below are T cell receptor beta chains from one sample, sequenced in a study of T cells after yellow fever vaccination. TCRdb ran MiXCR on the 5' RACE reads and lists one entry per CDR3 protein. The repertoire has about 340,000 distinct CDR3 sequences, approximately 12% of them found once; the top ten carry more than 3%. The sequences come from CD4+ T cells sorted from PBMCs, collected 15 days after the yellow fever booster vaccination. The source is a man younger than 35 who received the YFV17D yellow fever vaccine. CDR3s include the opening cysteine and the closing phenylalanine or tryptophan. Fields, in order: V gene, D gene, clone size, J gene, CDR3 DNA, CDR3 protein. D genes are given only for firm matches. Expanded clones are given a class, and other clones once, few, many or no size at all.

v_call: TRBV6-5; d_call: NA; clone_size: many; j_call: TRBJ1-4; cdr3_nt: TGTGCCAGCAGCCGCGACAGGCCCAGACTCGGTGAAAAACTGTTTTTT; cdr3_aa: CASSRDRPRLGEKLFF
v_call: TRBV5-4; d_call: TRBD1; clone_size: NA; j_call: TRBJ2-5; cdr3_nt: TGTGCCAGCAGCGTGACAGGGGGGATCGGAGAGACCCAGTACTTC; cdr3_aa: CASSVTGGIGETQYF
v_call: TRBV12-3/TRBV12-4; d_call: TRBD1; clone_size: NA; j_call: TRBJ2-2; cdr3_nt: TGTGCCAGCAGTAGGACAGGGGTGGACGGGGAGCTGTTTTTT; cdr3_aa: CASSRTGVDGELFF
v_call: TRBV20-1; d_call: NA; clone_size: few; j_call: TRBJ2-3; cdr3_nt: TGCAGTGCTAGAGATCGGGCGGGGGCTAGCACAGATACGCAGTATTTT; cdr3_aa: CSARDRAGASTDTQYF
v_call: TRBV7-3; d_call: NA; clone_size: many; j_call: TRBJ2-7; cdr3_nt: TGTGCCAGCAGCCGGGACGCCGGATACGAGCAGTACTTC; cdr3_aa: CASSRDAGYEQYF
v_call: TRBV7-2; d_call: NA; clone_size: few; j_call: TRBJ1-5; cdr3_nt: TGTGCCAGCAGCAATCGAAGGGATCAGCCCCAGCATTTT; cdr3_aa: CASSNRRDQPQHF
v_call: TRBV14; d_call: TRBD2; clone_size: many; j_call: TRBJ2-1; cdr3_nt: TGTGCCAGCAGCCAAGTCGCCGGACTAGCCATAGTGGATGAGCAGTTCTTC; cdr3_aa: CASSQVAGLAIVDEQFF
v_call: TRBV7-9; d_call: NA; clone_size: few; j_call: TRBJ1-1; cdr3_nt: TGTGCCAGCAGCTTCAACCGGGACTTATTCGCTGAAGCTTTCTTT; cdr3_aa: CASSFNRDLFAEAFF
v_call: TRBV5-1; d_call: NA; clone_size: once; j_call: TRBJ2-6; cdr3_nt: TGCGCCAGCAGCTTGGAGGCCGCGTCTGGGGCCAACGTCCTGACTTTC; cdr3_aa: CASSLEAASGANVLTF
v_call: TRBV27; d_call: TRBD1; clone_size: NA; j_call: TRBJ1-6; cdr3_nt: TGTGCCAGCACCGACAGGGCACCCCGACCGTCCTATAATTCACCCCTCCACTTT; cdr3_aa: CASTDRAPRPSYNSPLHF
v_call: TRBV19; d_call: NA; clone_size: NA; j_call: TRBJ2-5; cdr3_nt: TGTGCCAGTACCCCCCGGGGACGGACCGTAATTCACCAAGAGACCCAGTACTTC; cdr3_aa: CASTPRGRTVIHQETQYF
v_call: TRBV5-1; d_call: NA; clone_size: NA; j_call: TRBJ2-2; cdr3_nt: TGCGCCAGCAGCTTGGCTCGAGGCCAGGGCCTCACCGGGGAGCTGTTTTTT; cdr3_aa: CASSLARGQGLTGELFF
v_call: TRBV10-2; d_call: NA; clone_size: many; j_call: TRBJ2-7; cdr3_nt: TGCGCCAGCAGTGAAAATCCAGGCGAGCAGTACTTC; cdr3_aa: CASSENPGEQYF
v_call: TRBV6-2/TRBV6-3; d_call: NA; clone_size: few; j_call: TRBJ1-5; cdr3_nt: TGTGCCAGCAGGCAACACGGAGAACGTCGGCCCCAGCATTTT; cdr3_aa: CASRQHGERRPQHF
v_call: TRBV24-1; d_call: TRBD2; clone_size: NA; j_call: TRBJ2-5; cdr3_nt: TGTGCCACCAGTGCGGCTAGCGGGGCAGAGACCCAGTACTTC; cdr3_aa: CATSAASGAETQYF
v_call: TRBV3-1; d_call: NA; clone_size: few; j_call: TRBJ2-1; cdr3_nt: TGTGCCAGCAGCCCAAGTCTGGGGTTACATGAGCAGTTCTTC; cdr3_aa: CASSPSLGLHEQFF
v_call: TRBV4-2; d_call: NA; clone_size: many; j_call: TRBJ2-2; cdr3_nt: TGTGCCAGCAGCCTGGCTAAAGGATCGGCGATCGGTTTTGGGCTGTTTTTT; cdr3_aa: CASSLAKGSAIGFGLFF
v_call: TRBV5-4; d_call: TRBD1; clone_size: few; j_call: TRBJ1-6; cdr3_nt: TGTGCCAGCAGCTCATGGACAGGGCGATATAATTCACCCCTCCACTTT; cdr3_aa: CASSSWTGRYNSPLHF
v_call: TRBV6-5; d_call: NA; clone_size: NA; j_call: TRBJ1-2; cdr3_nt: TGTGCCAGCAGTCGGGGGGGATTCTATGGCTACACCTTC; cdr3_aa: CASSRGGFYGYTF
v_call: TRBV6-4; d_call: TRBD1; clone_size: few; j_call: TRBJ1-1; cdr3_nt: TGTGCCAGCAGTGTACAGGGGGGGAACACTGAAGCTTTCTTT; cdr3_aa: CASSVQGGNTEAFF
v_call: TRBV7-2; d_call: TRBD2; clone_size: few; j_call: TRBJ2-2; cdr3_nt: TGTGCCAGCAGCACGCGACTAGCCGGGTCCGGGGAGCTGTTTTTT; cdr3_aa: CASSTRLAGSGELFF
v_call: TRBV5-5; d_call: NA; clone_size: NA; j_call: TRBJ1-6; cdr3_nt: TGTGGGTCAGGGGATTATAATTCACCCCTCCACTTT; cdr3_aa: CGSGDYNSPLHF
v_call: TRBV7-2; d_call: NA; clone_size: few; j_call: TRBJ2-5; cdr3_nt: TGTGCCAGCAGCTCTGGTCTCACTCCGGGGGAGACCCAGTACTTC; cdr3_aa: CASSSGLTPGETQYF
v_call: TRBV7-6; d_call: NA; clone_size: few; j_call: TRBJ1-4; cdr3_nt: TGTGCCAGCAGCTTAACACAGTACGCACGAGAAAAACTGTTTTTT; cdr3_aa: CASSLTQYAREKLFF
v_call: TRBV4-2; d_call: TRBD1; clone_size: NA; j_call: TRBJ1-6; cdr3_nt: TGTGCCAGCAGCCAAGATTCTGGGACAGCCCTAAGACCCCTCCACTTT; cdr3_aa: CASSQDSGTALRPLHF
v_call: TRBV18; d_call: NA; clone_size: few; j_call: TRBJ1-1; cdr3_nt: TGTGCCAGCTCACCACCGGCAGGGTTGGGGGCTGAAGCTTTCTTT; cdr3_aa: CASSPPAGLGAEAFF
v_call: TRBV7-2; d_call: NA; clone_size: few; j_call: TRBJ1-4; cdr3_nt: TGTGCCAGCAGCTTAGGGCAGGGCTCGGGACGGAAACTGTTTTTT; cdr3_aa: CASSLGQGSGRKLFF
v_call: TRBV7-3; d_call: NA; clone_size: NA; j_call: TRBJ1-1; cdr3_nt: TGTGCCAGCAGCTTTACAGTCGACACTGAAGCTTTCTTT; cdr3_aa: CASSFTVDTEAFF
v_call: TRBV12-5; d_call: NA; clone_size: few; j_call: TRBJ2-3; cdr3_nt: TGTGCTAGTGGTTTGGCCTCCTCCCGGGAAAGCACAGATACGCAGTATTTT; cdr3_aa: CASGLASSRESTDTQYF
v_call: TRBV6-4; d_call: TRBD1; clone_size: NA; j_call: TRBJ1-1; cdr3_nt: TGTGCCAGCAGGGGGGACAGGGAAGCTTTCTTT; cdr3_aa: CASRGDREAFF
v_call: TRBV7-2; d_call: NA; clone_size: NA; j_call: TRBJ2-2; cdr3_nt: TGTGCCAGCAGCTCTCTCAGGGAAAACACCGGGGAGCTGTTTTTT; cdr3_aa: CASSSLRENTGELFF
v_call: TRBV4-1; d_call: NA; clone_size: NA; j_call: TRBJ2-6; cdr3_nt: TGCGCCAGCAGCCAAGAGGCATCTGGGGCCAACGTCCTGACTTTC; cdr3_aa: CASSQEASGANVLTF